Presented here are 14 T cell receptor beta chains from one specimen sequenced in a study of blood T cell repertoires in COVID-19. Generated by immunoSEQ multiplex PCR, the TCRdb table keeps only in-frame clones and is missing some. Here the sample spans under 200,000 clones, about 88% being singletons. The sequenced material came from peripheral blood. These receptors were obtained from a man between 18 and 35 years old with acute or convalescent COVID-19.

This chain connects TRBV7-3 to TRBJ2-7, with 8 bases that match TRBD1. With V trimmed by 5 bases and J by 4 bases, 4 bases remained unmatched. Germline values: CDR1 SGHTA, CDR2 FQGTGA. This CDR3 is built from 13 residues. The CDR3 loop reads CASSLNRGYEQYF. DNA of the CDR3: TGTGCCAGCAGCCTTAACAGGGGGTACGAGCAGTACTTC. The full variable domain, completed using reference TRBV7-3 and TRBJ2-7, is GAGVSQTPSNKVTEKGKYVELRCDPISGHTALYWYRQSLGQGPEFLIYFQGTGAADDSGLPNDRFFAVRPEGSVSTLKIQRTERGDSAVYLCASSLNRGYEQYFGPGTRLTVT.

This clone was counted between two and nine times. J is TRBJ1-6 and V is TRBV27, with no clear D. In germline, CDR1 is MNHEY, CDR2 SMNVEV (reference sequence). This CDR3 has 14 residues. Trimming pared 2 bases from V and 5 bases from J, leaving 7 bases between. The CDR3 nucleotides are TGTGCCAGCAGTTTAGGGCAGGATAATTCACCCCTCCACTTT. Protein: CASSLGQDNSPLHF.

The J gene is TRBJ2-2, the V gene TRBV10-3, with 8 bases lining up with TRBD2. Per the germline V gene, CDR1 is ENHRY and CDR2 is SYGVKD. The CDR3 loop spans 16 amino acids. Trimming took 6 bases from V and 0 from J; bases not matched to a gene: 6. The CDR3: CAIRTTGGANTGELFF. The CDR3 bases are TGTGCCATCAGAACTACGGGGGGGGCGAACACCGGGGAGCTGTTTTTT.

The CDR3 reads CAWSVNSFPDTQYF. The CDR3 coding sequence is TGTGCCTGGAGTGTGAACAGTTTCCCAGATACGCAGTATTTT. J is TRBJ2-3 and V is TRBV30, with unresolved D. Germline CDR1 is GTSNPN and CDR2 is SVGIG (reference sequence). The V end lost 0 bases, the J end lost 4 bases, and 11 bases lay between the germline ends. This CDR3 has 14 amino acids.

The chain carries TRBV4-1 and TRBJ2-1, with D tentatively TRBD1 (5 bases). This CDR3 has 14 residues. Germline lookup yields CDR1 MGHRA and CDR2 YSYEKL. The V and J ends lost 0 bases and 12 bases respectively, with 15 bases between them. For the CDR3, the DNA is TGCGCCAGCAGCCAAGATGGGGCAGATCTAGGGCAGTTCTTC. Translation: CASSQDGADLGQFF.

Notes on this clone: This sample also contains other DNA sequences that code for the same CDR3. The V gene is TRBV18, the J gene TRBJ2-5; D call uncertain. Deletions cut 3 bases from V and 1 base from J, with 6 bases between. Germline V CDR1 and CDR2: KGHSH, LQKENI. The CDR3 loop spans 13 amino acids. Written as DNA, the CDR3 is TGTGCCAGCTCACCCCCCAGCCAAGAGACCCAGTACTTC. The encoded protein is CASSPPSQETQYF.

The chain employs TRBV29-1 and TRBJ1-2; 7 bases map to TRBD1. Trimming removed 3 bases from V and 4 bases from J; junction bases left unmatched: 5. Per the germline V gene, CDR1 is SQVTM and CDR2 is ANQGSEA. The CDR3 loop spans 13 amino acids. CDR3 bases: TGCAGCGTTGATCCGGACAGGTCCTATGGCTACACCTTC. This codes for CSVDPDRSYGYTF. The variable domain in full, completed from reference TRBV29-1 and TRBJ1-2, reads SAVISQKPSRDICQRGTSLTIQCQVDSQVTMMFWYRQQPGQSLTLIATANQGSEATYESGFVIDKFPISRPNLTFSTLTVSNMSPEDSSIYLCSVDPDRSYGYTFGSGTRLTVV.

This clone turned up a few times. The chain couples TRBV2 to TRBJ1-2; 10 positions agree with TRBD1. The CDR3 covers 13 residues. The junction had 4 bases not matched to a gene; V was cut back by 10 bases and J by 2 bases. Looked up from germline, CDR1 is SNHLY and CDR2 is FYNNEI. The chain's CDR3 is CATPDRGNYGYTF. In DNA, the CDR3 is TGTGCCACTCCGGACAGGGGGAACTATGGCTACACCTTC. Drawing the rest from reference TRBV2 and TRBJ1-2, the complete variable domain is EPEVTQTPSHQVTQMGQEVILRCVPISNHLYFYWYRQILGQKVEFLVSFYNNEISEKSEIFDDQFSVERPDGSNFTLKIRSTKLEDSAMYFCATPDRGNYGYTFGSGTRLTVV.

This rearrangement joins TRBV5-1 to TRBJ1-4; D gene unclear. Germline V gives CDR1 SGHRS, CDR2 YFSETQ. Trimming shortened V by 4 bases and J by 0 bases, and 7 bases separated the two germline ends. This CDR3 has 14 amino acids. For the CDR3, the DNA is TGCGCCAGCAGCCCGAGTTCAACTAATGAAAAACTGTTTTTT. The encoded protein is CASSPSSTNEKLFF. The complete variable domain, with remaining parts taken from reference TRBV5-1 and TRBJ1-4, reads KAGVTQTPRYLIKTRGQQVTLSCSPISGHRSVSWYQQTPGQGLQFLFEYFSETQRNKGNFPGRFSGRQFSNSRSEMNVSTLELGDSALYLCASSPSSTNEKLFFGSGTQLSVL.

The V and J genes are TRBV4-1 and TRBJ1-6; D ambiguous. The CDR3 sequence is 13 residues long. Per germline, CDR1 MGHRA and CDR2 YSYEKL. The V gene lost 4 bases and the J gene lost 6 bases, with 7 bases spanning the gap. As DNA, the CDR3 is TGCGCCAGCAGCCTCCGGGTTAATTCACCCCTCCACTTT. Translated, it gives CASSLRVNSPLHF.

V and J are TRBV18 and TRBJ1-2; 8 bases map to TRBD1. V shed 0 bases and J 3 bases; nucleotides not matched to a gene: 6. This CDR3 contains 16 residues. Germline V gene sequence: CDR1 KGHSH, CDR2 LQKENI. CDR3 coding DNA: TGTGCCAGCTCACCACCCACTGGACAGGGCGACTATGGCTACACCTTC. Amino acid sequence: CASSPPTGQGDYGYTF.

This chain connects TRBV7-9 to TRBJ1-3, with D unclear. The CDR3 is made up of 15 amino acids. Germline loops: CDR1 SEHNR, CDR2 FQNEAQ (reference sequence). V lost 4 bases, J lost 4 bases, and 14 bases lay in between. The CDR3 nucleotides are TGTGCCAGCAGCTACCTTGGACGGGGAGGAAACACCATATATTTT. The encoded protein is CASSYLGRGGNTIYF.

The DNA for the CDR3 is TGTGCCAGTAGTATAGTGGGGGCAAGGTACAATGAGCAGTTCTTC. Encoded protein: CASSIVGARYNEQFF. This rearrangement joins TRBV19 to TRBJ2-1; D might be TRBD1 (6 bases). Germline V gene data show CDR1 as LNHDA and CDR2 as SQIVND (reference sequence). Trimming pared 1 base from V and 4 bases from J, leaving 11 bases between. This CDR3 is 15 amino acids long.

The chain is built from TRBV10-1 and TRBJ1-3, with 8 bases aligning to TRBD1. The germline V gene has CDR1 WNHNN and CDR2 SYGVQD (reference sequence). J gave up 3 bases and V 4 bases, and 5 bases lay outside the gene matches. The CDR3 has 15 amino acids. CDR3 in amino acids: CASSADRAGGNTIYF. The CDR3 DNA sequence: TGCGCCAGCAGTGCGGACAGGGCTGGTGGAAACACCATATATTTT.